These 22 T cell receptor beta chains were all obtained from the same sample, sequenced in a study of T cells in Graves' hyperthyroidism and ophthalmopathy. Amplified regions were TCR beta CDR3 sequences from RNA transcripts. Initially, a first-round RT-PCR of the TCR CDR3 employed the HTBI primer set. A single record per CDR3 protein comes from TCRdb applying MiXCR to the multiplex PCR reads. Among more than 500,000 distinct CDR3 sequences, around 16% were seen once, and the ten largest hold less than 4.5%. The specimen sequenced was blood. The receptor set was obtained from a woman under 40 with Graves' hyperthyroidism.

The chain joins TRBV2 to TRBJ2-5; no clear D. Germline V gene sequence: CDR1 SNHLY, CDR2 FYNNEI. CDR3 length equals 12 residues. V was clipped by 7 bases and J by 2 bases, with 8 bases between them. CDR3 coding DNA: TGTGCCAGCACGGATCAGCAAGAGACCCAGTACTTC. Translating gives CASTDQQETQYF. Filled out from reference TRBV2 and TRBJ2-5, the complete variable domain reads EPEVTQTPSHQVTQMGQEVILRCVPISNHLYFYWYRQILGQKVEFLVSFYNNEISEKSEIFDDQFSVERPDGSNFTLKIRSTKLEDSAMYFCASTDQQETQYFGPGTRLLVL.

This clonotype was recorded at least ten times. The rearrangement joins TRBV27 to TRBJ2-2; 8 bases align to TRBD2. This CDR3 contains 16 residues. The junction had 11 bases not matched to a gene; V was cut back by 4 bases and J by 7 bases. Germline-derived CDR1 and CDR2 are MNHEY and SMNVEV (reference sequence). CDR3: CASSSKGLVRDGELFF. CDR3 nucleotides: TGTGCCAGCAGTTCCAAGGGACTAGTCCGTGACGGGGAGCTGTTTTTT.

This clonotype has ten or more counts. V and J are TRBV5-1 and TRBJ2-1; TRBD1 matches 9 bases. CDR3 size: 14 residues. After removal of 4 bases from V and 8 bases from J, the junction contained 7 bases not matched to a gene. The germline gives CDR1 SGHRS, CDR2 YFSETQ. DNA of the CDR3: TGCGCCAGCAGCCAGGGACAGGGAGTCGATGAGCAGTTCTTC. This translates into CASSQGQGVDEQFF.

This clonotype was recorded a few times. The gene calls are TRBV2 and TRBJ1-5, with D perhaps TRBD1 (6 bases). CDR1 SNHLY and CDR2 FYNNEI come from the germline V gene. The CDR3 has 16 amino acids. V was cut by 6 bases and J by 3 bases, with 18 bases left in between. The CDR3 loop is CASRERQVEHNQPQHF. The CDR3 nucleotides read TGTGCCAGCAGGGAACGACAGGTGGAACACAATCAGCCCCAGCATTTT. Full variable domain (outside the CDR3, taken from reference TRBV2 and TRBJ1-5): EPEVTQTPSHQVTQMGQEVILRCVPISNHLYFYWYRQILGQKVEFLVSFYNNEISEKSEIFDDQFSVERPDGSNFTLKIRSTKLEDSAMYFCASRERQVEHNQPQHFGDGTRLSIL.

This clonotype was observed many times. The chain couples TRBV6-1 to TRBJ2-1, with 9 bases lining up with TRBD2. The germline gives CDR1 MNHNS, CDR2 SASEGT. V dropped 5 bases and J dropped 4; count of bases not matched to a gene: 3. The CDR3 extends over 14 amino acids. The CDR3 nucleotides read TGTGCCAGCAGTAGCGGGAGGCGTTACAATGAGCAGTTCTTC. Translating gives CASSSGRRYNEQFF.

This clonotype was seen repeatedly, ten times or more. The chain has TRBV28 and TRBJ1-1; the match to TRBD1 covers 8 bases. CDR3 length equals 15 residues. Germline loops: CDR1 MDHEN, CDR2 SYDVKM. V lost 5 bases and J lost 3; bases outside the gene matches: 8. The CDR3 loop reads CASSPGQGFDTEAFF. CDR3 DNA: TGTGCCAGCAGTCCTGGACAGGGCTTCGACACTGAAGCTTTCTTT. Using reference TRBV28 and TRBJ1-1 for the parts outside the CDR3, the full variable domain is DVKVTQSSRYLVKRTGEKVFLECVQDMDHENMFWYRQDPGLGLRLIYFSYDVKMKEKGDIPEGYSVSREKKERFSLILESASTNQTSMYLCASSPGQGFDTEAFFGQGTRLTVV.

Turning to this clonotype: A read error may be the cause here, since a much bigger clone is one base away. The rearrangement joins TRBV7-9 to TRBJ2-1; D is perhaps TRBD2 (6 bases). In germline, CDR1 is SEHNR, CDR2 FQNEAQ (reference sequence). The V and J ends lost 9 bases and 3 bases respectively, with 18 bases between them. This CDR3 spans 15 amino acids. Written as DNA, the CDR3 is TGTGCCAGTTCTCGCGTGGAGGAGGGCTACAATGAGCAGTTCTTC. This sequence encodes CASSRVEEGYNEQFF.

The chain joins TRBV20-1 to TRBJ2-1; no clear D. The CDR3 sequence is 14 residues long. Germline V gene sequence: CDR1 DFQATT, CDR2 SNEGSKA (reference sequence). Deletions cut 0 bases from V and 0 bases from J, with 6 bases between. The CDR3, as DNA: TGCAGTGCTAGAGATCTGAGCTCCTACAATGAGCAGTTCTTC. Amino acids: CSARDLSSYNEQFF.

This clonotype was picked up many times. This sequence joins TRBV7-2 and TRBJ1-1; 8 nucleotides align to TRBD1. J lost 0 bases, V lost 4 bases, and 4 bases had no gene match. CDR3 length: 15 amino acids. Per germline, CDR1 SGHTA and CDR2 FQGNSA. CDR3 residues: CASSSSGQVNTEAFF. In DNA, the CDR3 is TGTGCCAGCAGCTCTTCGGGACAGGTGAACACTGAAGCTTTCTTT.

In the case of this clonotype: A much larger clone differs by one base, so this may be a read error. Since the CDR3 does not end with the conserved phenylalanine or tryptophan, this likely comes from a read error. This chain uses TRBV7-2 with TRBJ2-3; D is possibly TRBD1 (6 bases). V lost 1 base to trimming and J lost 0 bases, with 8 bases between them. CDR3 length: 15 amino acids. The germline V gene has CDR1 SGHTA and CDR2 FQGNSA. The CDR3 DNA follows: TGTGCCAGCAGCTTAGGGACAGTGAGCACAGATACGCAGTATGTT. This gives the protein CASSLGTVSTDTQYV.

Many counts were recorded for this clonotype. The chain employs TRBV5-1 and TRBJ2-3; TRBD1 or TRBD2 may be the D gene (5 bases each). CDR3 size: 16 residues. In germline, CDR1 is SGHRS, CDR2 YFSETQ. Trimming took 4 bases from V and 3 from J, leaving 18 bases between them. CDR3 coding DNA: TGCGCCAGCAGCAATTCGGGACCATTAAGTACAGATACGCAGTATTTT. It specifies CASSNSGPLSTDTQYF.

The DNA for the CDR3 is TGTGCCAGTAGTGACGGGACAGCAGAGGGTGGTGAAGCTTTCTTT. It specifies CASSDGTAEGGEAFF. V usage is TRBV19 and J usage is TRBJ1-1, with 7 bases lining up with TRBD1. V shed 5 bases and J 7 bases; nucleotides not matched to a gene: 13. This CDR3 comprises 15 residues. Germline values: CDR1 LNHDA, CDR2 SQIVND (reference sequence).

The sample holds many counts of this clonotype. The rearrangement uses TRBV28 and TRBJ1-2; 7 bases match TRBD1. The length of the CDR3 is 13 residues. Germline CDR1 reads MDHEN; CDR2 reads SYDVKM. Unmatched junction bases numbered 7, after V lost 4 bases and J lost 8 bases. As DNA, the CDR3 is TGTGCCAGCAGTTCCGGGACAGTCAAGGGCTACACCTTC. Amino acids: CASSSGTVKGYTF.

This clonotype has a handful of counts. The chain links TRBV18 to TRBJ2-1; D is ambiguous. V lost 0 bases to trimming and J lost 7 bases, with 7 bases between them. The CDR3 has 13 residues. Looked up from germline, CDR1 is KGHSH and CDR2 is LQKENI. Written as DNA, the CDR3 is TGTGCCAGCTCACCACCGATCAGAAATGAGCAGTTCTTC. Protein: CASSPPIRNEQFF.

Regarding this clonotype: This sequence may be a read error, since a much larger clone differs from it by one base. The rearrangement joins TRBV7-3 to TRBJ1-5; D unresolved. The CDR3 runs 17 residues. Germline values: CDR1 SGHTA, CDR2 FQGTGA. V lost 2 bases, J lost 0 bases, and 14 bases lay in between. The DNA of the CDR3 is TGTGCCAGCAGCTTAGGAAGGGAAATTTATAGCAATCAGCCCCAGCATTTT. Its protein is CASSLGREIYSNQPQHF.

This clonotype showed up many times. CDR3 sequence: CASSRVPGTADLHPYEQYF. CDR3 coding DNA: TGTGCCAGCAGTCGGGTCCCTGGGACGGCTGACTTACACCCCTACGAGCAGTACTTC. V gene TRBV6-2 or TRBV6-3 combines with J gene TRBJ2-7; either TRBD1 or TRBD2 may supply D (5 bases each). Germline CDR1 is MNHEY and CDR2 is SVGEGT. V was clipped by 5 bases and J by 2 bases, with 28 bases between them. The CDR3 has 19 amino acids.

This sequence joins TRBV11-2 and TRBJ1-1, with unresolved D. V lost 4 bases and J 4 bases, leaving 10 bases between the germline ends. The CDR3 spans 13 residues. Germline-derived CDR1 and CDR2 are SGHAT and FQNNGV. CDR3 sequence reads: CASSSPGVTEAFF. The CDR3 coding sequence is TGTGCCAGCAGCTCCCCCGGGGTCACTGAAGCTTTCTTT.

This clonotype was seen at least ten times. V usage is TRBV28 and J usage is TRBJ2-7; 8 nucleotides agree with TRBD1. The CDR3 spans 15 residues. V lost 2 bases, J lost 1 base, and 4 bases stayed unmatched. Per germline, CDR1 MDHEN and CDR2 SYDVKM. The CDR3 loop reads CASSLADRESYEQYF. Here the CDR3 DNA reads TGTGCCAGCAGTTTAGCGGACAGGGAGTCCTACGAGCAGTACTTC.

The chain uses TRBV6-6 and TRBJ2-3, with a tentative D call TRBD2 (5 bases). Germline V gene sequence: CDR1 MNHNY, CDR2 SVGAGI (reference sequence). This CDR3 contains 15 residues. V lost 2 bases to trimming and J lost 2 bases, with 11 bases between them. The CDR3 loop reads CASSYVRDSTDTQYF. In DNA form, the CDR3 reads TGTGCCAGCAGTTACGTCCGGGATTCCACAGATACGCAGTATTTT.

This clonotype was seen repeatedly, ten times or more. In DNA form, the CDR3 reads TGTGCCAGCAGCGCGACTGCGGCTAGCGGCGAGCAGTACTTC. Protein sequence: CASSATAASGEQYF. The chain combines TRBV9 with TRBJ2-7, with 7 nucleotides matching TRBD2. V lost 3 bases, J lost 6 bases, and 9 bases stayed unmatched. Germline loops: CDR1 SGDLS, CDR2 YYNGEE. The CDR3 contains 14 residues.

This clonotype was counted at least ten times. The chain combines TRBV29-1 with TRBJ2-5, with D possibly matching TRBD1 (6 bases). The CDR3 is made up of 13 amino acids. Germline CDR1 SQVTM, CDR2 ANQGSEA. Trimming pared 2 bases from V and 3 bases from J, leaving 10 bases between. The CDR3 sequence is CSVERDMKETQYF. The CDR3 DNA is TGCAGCGTTGAAAGGGACATGAAAGAGACCCAGTACTTC.

Many counts were recorded for this clonotype. This sequence joins TRBV7-2 and TRBJ2-7, with 9 bases fitting TRBD2. V gave up 5 bases and J gave up 3 bases; unmatched junction bases: 8. This CDR3 contains 15 residues. Germline V gives CDR1 SGHTA, CDR2 FQGNSA. As DNA, the CDR3 is TGTGCCAGCAGCCGCGTAGCGGGAGACCTCTACGAGCAGTACTTC. It specifies CASSRVAGDLYEQYF.